The 19 T cell receptor beta chains reported below all come from one sample, sequenced in a study of post-analysis software for immune sequencing data. Whole-study findings and limits: Relative to controls, patients had about five TRBV segments at higher frequency, with TRBV5-6, TRBV5-1 and TRBV20-1 among these.

Tagging with unique molecular identifiers was a feature of the TCR beta cDNA libraries. TCRdb independently ran MiXCR on the PCR reads; one entry per CDR3 protein. Of some 500,000 distinct CDR3 sequences in the sample, under 55% were seen once. These receptors lack a known antigen. Material for sequencing was blood. All receptors derive from a girl aged 10-17 years with multiple sclerosis.

This rearrangement joins TRBV24-1 to TRBJ2-1; 10 positions agree with TRBD2. The CDR3 is 16 residues long. Germline CDR1 is KGHDR and CDR2 is SFDVKD. The junction had 10 bases not matched to a gene; V was cut back by 5 bases and J by 7 bases. CDR3 region: CATSANSGRLPNEQFF. The CDR3 DNA is TGTGCCACCAGTGCTAATAGCGGGAGGCTTCCGAATGAGCAGTTCTTC.

This clonotype was picked up a small number of times. The rearrangement links TRBV7-6 to TRBJ2-1; maybe TRBD1 (5 bases). CDR3 size: 15 residues. The V gene's germline CDR1 is SGHVS and CDR2 FNYEAQ. V lost 1 base, J lost 7 bases, and 14 bases lay in between. CDR3 bases: TGTGCCAGCAGCTTAGAAGGGGCAGGGCTAAATGAGCAGTTCTTC. This sequence encodes CASSLEGAGLNEQFF.

The V and J genes are TRBV7-2 and TRBJ2-1, with no clear D. The germline CDR1 and CDR2 sequences are SGHTA and FQGNSA. Trimming removed 4 bases from V and 0 bases from J, with 10 bases in between. This CDR3 is built from 15 residues. CDR3 nucleotides: TGTGCCAGCAGCTACGCCGGAAGCTCCTACAATGAGCAGTTCTTC. Amino acids: CASSYAGSSYNEQFF.

The CDR3 DNA is TGTGCCAGCAGTCCCCTCTTGGACTTATCGGGAGACTCCACAGATACGCAGTATTTT. As protein: CASSPLLDLSGDSTDTQYF. The V and J genes are TRBV6-1 and TRBJ2-3; weak D call: TRBD2 (6 bases). The CDR3 length is 19 residues. The V end lost 5 bases, the J end lost 2 bases, and 26 bases lay between the germline ends. Germline loops: CDR1 MNHNS, CDR2 SASEGT.

The J gene is TRBJ2-5, the V gene TRBV27; D is ambiguous. The last part of the DNA fits TRBJ2-7 better; the J call may be wrong. The germline V gene encodes CDR1 MNHEY and CDR2 SMNVEV (reference sequence). The length of the CDR3 is 13 residues. CDR3 loop: CASSLWWSAEQYF. CDR3 nucleotide sequence: TGTGCCAGCAGTTTATGGTGGAGCGCCGAGCAGTACTTC.

The table lists this clonotype with a few counts. The chain links TRBV24-1 to TRBJ2-1; 10 bases map to TRBD2. Germline V gene data show CDR1 as KGHDR and CDR2 as SFDVKD. Trimming removed 3 bases from V and 5 bases from J; junction bases left unmatched: 6. The CDR3 is made up of 16 amino acids. The CDR3: CATSDPGLATDNEQFF. The CDR3 DNA sequence: TGTGCCACCAGTGATCCGGGACTAGCGACAGACAATGAGCAGTTCTTC.

DNA of the CDR3: TGCAGCGTTGACAGGACTAGCGGTTCCTACAATGAGCAGTTCTTC. Protein product: CSVDRTSGSYNEQFF. The chain carries TRBV29-1 and TRBJ2-1, with 10 bases identical to TRBD2. The V and J ends lost 3 bases and 1 base, in that order; junction bases with no gene match: 3. The germline gives CDR1 SQVTM, CDR2 ANQGSEA. The CDR3 consists of 15 residues.

This chain joins TRBV20-1 and TRBJ2-1, with 11 positions matching TRBD1. Judging by the DNA end, TRBJ2-7 fits better; the J call may be wrong. Germline loops: CDR1 DFQATT, CDR2 SNEGSKA (reference sequence). The CDR3 is made up of 17 amino acids. The CDR3 region has the DNA TGCAGTGCCGCTGGACAGGGGGCCGCCGCGGACTACAATGAGCAGTACTTC. Translating it yields CSAAGQGAAADYNEQYF.

The chain uses TRBV27 and TRBJ2-1, with D possibly matching TRBD1 (5 bases). CDR1 MNHEY and CDR2 SMNVEV come from the germline V gene (reference sequence). This CDR3 is 14 amino acids long. Trimming pared 4 bases from V and 8 bases from J, leaving 15 bases between. The CDR3, as DNA: TGTGCCAGCAGTTCTCAGGGAATTCAGGATGAGCAGTTCTTC. Translation: CASSSQGIQDEQFF.

The rearrangement joins TRBV6-1 to TRBJ2-4; possibly TRBD1 for D (5 bases). This CDR3 spans 15 amino acids. Germline loops: CDR1 MNHNS, CDR2 SASEGT. Trimming cost V 4 bases and J 0 bases, with 10 bases left between them. The CDR3 reads CASSVAGLAKNIQYF. The CDR3 DNA follows: TGTGCCAGCAGTGTAGCAGGGCTAGCCAAAAACATTCAGTACTTC.

The chain links TRBV4-1 to TRBJ1-4; D remains unclear. CDR1 is MGHRA, CDR2 YSYEKL, per germline. V lost 1 base and J 6 bases, leaving 6 bases between the germline ends. The length of the CDR3 is 13 residues. CDR3 DNA: TGCGCCAGCAGCCAAGTATCAGATGAAAAACTGTTTTTT. It is translated as CASSQVSDEKLFF.

This clonotype was counted a few times. V usage is TRBV30 and J usage is TRBJ2-7; maybe TRBD2 (5 bases). Germline lookup yields CDR1 GTSNPN and CDR2 SVGIG (reference sequence). The CDR3 runs 12 residues. V lost 4 bases and J lost 6, with 13 bases in between. CDR3 bases: TGTGCCTGGAATGTGGGGAGTGTCGAGCAGTACTTC. Translation: CAWNVGSVEQYF.

V gene TRBV7-6 combines with J gene TRBJ2-5; 8 bases are shared with TRBD1. Germline loops: CDR1 SGHVS, CDR2 FNYEAQ. The length of the CDR3 is 16 residues. V dropped 1 base and J dropped 2; count of bases not matched to a gene: 6. Here the CDR3 reads CASSLGFGQGQETQYF. The CDR3 region has the DNA TGTGCCAGCAGCTTAGGTTTTGGACAGGGACAAGAGACCCAGTACTTC.

This clonotype showed up just a few times. V gene TRBV4-2 combines with J gene TRBJ2-7; D possibly corresponds to TRBD1 (5 bases). Germline V gene lookup returns CDR1 LGHNA and CDR2 YNFKEQ. V lost 0 bases to trimming and J lost 2 bases, with 11 bases between them. The CDR3 length is 15 residues. CDR3 coding DNA: TGTGCCAGCAGCCAAGAAGGGGTTTACGCCTACGAGCAGTACTTC. Its translation is CASSQEGVYAYEQYF.

This sequence joins TRBV6-5 and TRBJ2-1; 9 bases agree with TRBD2. In germline, CDR1 is MNHEY, CDR2 SVGAGI. The V gene end was trimmed by 2 bases and the J gene end by 1 base; junction bases not matched to a gene: 9. This CDR3 is built from 18 residues. Written as DNA, the CDR3 is TGTGCCAGCAGTTACGGTCTAGCGGGGCCCTTATCCTACAATGAGCAGTTCTTC. It encodes CASSYGLAGPLSYNEQFF.

The chain combines TRBV5-1 with TRBJ1-4, with TRBD1 matching over 7 bases. CDR3 length: 16 residues. The germline gives CDR1 SGHRS, CDR2 YFSETQ. V trimming: 4 bases; J trimming: 6 bases; junction bases outside the gene matches: 12. CDR3 nucleotides: TGCGCCAGCAGCGCGGACTCGACAGGGTCTTATGAAAAACTGTTTTTT. It specifies CASSADSTGSYEKLFF.

The rearrangement joins TRBV7-2 to TRBJ2-7, with D unclear. Looked up from germline, CDR1 is SGHTA and CDR2 is FQGNSA. CDR3 length: 11 residues. The V end lost 5 bases, the J end lost 6 bases, and 8 bases lay between the germline ends. DNA for the CDR3: TGTGCCAGCAGCCCCTTCGCCGAGCAGTACTTC. This sequence encodes CASSPFAEQYF.

The chain recombines TRBV11-2 with TRBJ2-7; no definite D call. Trimming took off 3 bases at V and 2 bases at J, with 14 bases between the two ends. This CDR3 region has 15 residues. CDR1 SGHAT and CDR2 FQNNGV come from the germline V gene. The CDR3 DNA is TGTGCCAGCAGCTTCCCGAGACCGCCAGCCTACGAGCAGTACTTC. It codes for CASSFPRPPAYEQYF.

V and J are TRBV4-2 and TRBJ2-7; D gene ambiguous. V was shortened by 0 bases and J by 5 bases, with 11 bases between the two germline ends. Germline loops: CDR1 LGHNA, CDR2 YNFKEQ. The CDR3 is 14 residues long. DNA of the CDR3: TGTGCCAGCAGCCAAGATCTAGAAAGGAACGAGCAGTACTTC. This codes for CASSQDLERNEQYF.